This T cell receptor (beta chain) stems from a study of control samples from healthy donors and cancer patients. Some clones are missing from TCRdb's copy, which holds only in-frame ones; the method was immunoSEQ multiplex PCR. The table records 120,000 or so clones, roughly 90% of them present only once. From germline, CDR1 is SNHLY and CDR2 FYNNEI. This CDR3 comprises 11 residues. V was pared by 7 bases and J by 2 bases, with 5 bases between. This clone showed up just a few times. The chain combines TRBV2 with TRBJ1-1; D remains unclear. The sample comprised blood. This TCR was sampled from a young man in good health. As DNA, the CDR3 is TGTGCCAGCACGGCTAACACTGAAGCTTTCTTT. Residues: CASTANTEAFF.